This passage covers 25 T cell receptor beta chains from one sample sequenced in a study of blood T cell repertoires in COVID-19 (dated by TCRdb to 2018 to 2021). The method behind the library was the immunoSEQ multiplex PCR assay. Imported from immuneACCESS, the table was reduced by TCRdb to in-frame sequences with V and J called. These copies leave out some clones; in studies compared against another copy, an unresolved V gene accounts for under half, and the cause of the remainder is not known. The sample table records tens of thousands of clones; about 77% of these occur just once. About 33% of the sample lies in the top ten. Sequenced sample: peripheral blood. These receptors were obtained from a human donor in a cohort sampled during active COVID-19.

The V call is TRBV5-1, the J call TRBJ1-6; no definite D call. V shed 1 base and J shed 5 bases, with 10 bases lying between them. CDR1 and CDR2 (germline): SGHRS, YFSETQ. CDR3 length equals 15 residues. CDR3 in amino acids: CASSLSGQDNSPLHF. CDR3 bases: TGCGCCAGCAGCTTGAGTGGGCAGGATAATTCACCCCTCCACTTT.

The CDR3 loop is CASSIGQGVDGELFF. The CDR3 coding sequence is TGTGCCAGTAGTATCGGACAGGGGGTTGACGGGGAGCTGTTTTTT. The chain combines TRBV19 with TRBJ2-2; TRBD1 aligns across 10 bases. V was pared by 3 bases and J by 7 bases, with 5 bases of the junction left unmatched. CDR1 LNHDA and CDR2 SQIVND come from the germline V gene (reference sequence). The CDR3 covers 15 residues.

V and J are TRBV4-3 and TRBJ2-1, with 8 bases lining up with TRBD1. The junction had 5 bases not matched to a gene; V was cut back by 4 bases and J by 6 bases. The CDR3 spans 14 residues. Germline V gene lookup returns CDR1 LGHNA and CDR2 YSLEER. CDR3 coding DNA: TGCGCCAGCAGCCGATTGGGACAGGTCAATGAGCAGTTCTTC. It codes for CASSRLGQVNEQFF.

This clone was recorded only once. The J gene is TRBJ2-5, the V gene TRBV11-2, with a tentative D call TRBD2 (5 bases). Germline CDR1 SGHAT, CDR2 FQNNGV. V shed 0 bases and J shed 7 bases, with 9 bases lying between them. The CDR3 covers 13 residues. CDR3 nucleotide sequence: TGTGCCAGCAGCTTAGATCGTCGGGGGACCCAGTACTTC. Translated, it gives CASSLDRRGTQYF. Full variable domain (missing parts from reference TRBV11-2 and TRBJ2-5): EAGVAQSPRYKIIEKRQSVAFWCNPISGHATLYWYQQILGQGPKLLIQFQNNGVVDDSQLPKDRFSAERLKGVDSTLKIQPAKLEDSAVYLCASSLDRRGTQYFGPGTRLLVL.

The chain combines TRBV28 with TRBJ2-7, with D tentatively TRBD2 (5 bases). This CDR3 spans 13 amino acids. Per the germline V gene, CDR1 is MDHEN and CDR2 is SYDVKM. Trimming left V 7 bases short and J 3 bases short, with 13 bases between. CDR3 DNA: TGTGCCAGCACCCCGGACTCTCACTACGAGCAGTACTTC. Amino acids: CASTPDSHYEQYF.

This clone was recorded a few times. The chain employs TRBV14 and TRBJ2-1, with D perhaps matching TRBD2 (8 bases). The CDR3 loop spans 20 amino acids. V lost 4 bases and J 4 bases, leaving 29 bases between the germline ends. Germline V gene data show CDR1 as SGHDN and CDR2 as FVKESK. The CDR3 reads CASSPGGGAGVPLYYNEQFF. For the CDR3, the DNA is TGTGCCAGCAGCCCAGGGGGGGGAGCGGGAGTCCCTTTATATTACAATGAGCAGTTCTTC.

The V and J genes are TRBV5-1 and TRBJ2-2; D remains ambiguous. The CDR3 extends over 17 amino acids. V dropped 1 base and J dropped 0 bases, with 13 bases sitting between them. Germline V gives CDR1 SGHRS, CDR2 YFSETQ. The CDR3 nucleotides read TGCGCCAGCAGCTTGCCGTTTGCTACCGCGAACACCGGGGAGCTGTTTTTT. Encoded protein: CASSLPFATANTGELFF. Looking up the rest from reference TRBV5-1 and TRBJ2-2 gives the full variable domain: KAGVTQTPRYLIKTRGQQVTLSCSPISGHRSVSWYQQTPGQGLQFLFEYFSETQRNKGNFPGRFSGRQFSNSRSEMNVSTLELGDSALYLCASSLPFATANTGELFFGEGSRLTVL.

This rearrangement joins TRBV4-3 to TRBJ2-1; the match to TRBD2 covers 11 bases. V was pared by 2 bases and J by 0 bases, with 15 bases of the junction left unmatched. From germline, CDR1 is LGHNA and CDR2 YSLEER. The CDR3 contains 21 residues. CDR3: CASSQFLGSSGGFSSYNEQFF. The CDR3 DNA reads TGCGCCAGCAGCCAATTTCTCGGTTCTAGCGGGGGGTTCAGCTCCTACAATGAGCAGTTCTTC.

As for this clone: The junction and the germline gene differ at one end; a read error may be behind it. The CDR3: CATSRGQVVGTGTQYF. The CDR3 region has the DNA TGTGCCACCAGCAGAGGACAGGTAGTTGGCACAGGTACGCAGTATTTT. V gene TRBV15 combines with J gene TRBJ2-3; possibly TRBD1 for D (6 bases). The germline CDR1 and CDR2 sequences are LNHNV and YYDKDF (reference sequence). The CDR3 runs 16 residues.

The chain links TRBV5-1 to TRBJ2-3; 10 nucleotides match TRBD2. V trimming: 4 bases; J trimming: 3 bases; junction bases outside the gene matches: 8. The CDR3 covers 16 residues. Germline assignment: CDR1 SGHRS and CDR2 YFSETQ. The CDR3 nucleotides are TGCGCCAGCAGCCCCCCTAGCGGGAGTGGGACAGATACGCAGTATTTT. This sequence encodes CASSPPSGSGTDTQYF.

The chain's CDR3 is CASSLGQGLYNEQFF. The CDR3 coding sequence is TGTGCCAGCAGCTTGGGTCAGGGACTCTACAATGAGCAGTTCTTC. The rearrangement uses TRBV5-5 and TRBJ2-1; D may be TRBD2 (6 bases). Germline CDR1 SGHKS, CDR2 YYEKEE (reference sequence). The CDR3 length is 15 residues. V was shortened by 0 bases and J by 3 bases, with 10 bases between the two germline ends.

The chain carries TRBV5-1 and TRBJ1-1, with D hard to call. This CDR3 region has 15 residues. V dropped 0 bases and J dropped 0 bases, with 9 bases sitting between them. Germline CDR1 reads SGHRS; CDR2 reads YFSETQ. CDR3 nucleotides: TGCGCCAGCAGCTTGGAGCAGGCGATGAACACTGAAGCTTTCTTT. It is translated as CASSLEQAMNTEAFF. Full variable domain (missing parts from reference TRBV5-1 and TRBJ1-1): KAGVTQTPRYLIKTRGQQVTLSCSPISGHRSVSWYQQTPGQGLQFLFEYFSETQRNKGNFPGRFSGRQFSNSRSEMNVSTLELGDSALYLCASSLEQAMNTEAFFGQGTRLTVV.

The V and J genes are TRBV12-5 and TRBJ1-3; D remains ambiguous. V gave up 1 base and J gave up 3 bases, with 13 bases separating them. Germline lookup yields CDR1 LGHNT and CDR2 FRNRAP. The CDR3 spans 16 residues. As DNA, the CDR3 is TGTGCTAGTGGTTTGGGAGACCCAGGCAGTGGAAACACCATATATTTT. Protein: CASGLGDPGSGNTIYF.

The CDR3 reads CASSLRFGTSGDNEQFF. The DNA of the CDR3 is TGTGCCAGCAGCTTACGGTTCGGGACTAGCGGGGATAATGAGCAGTTCTTC. This sequence joins TRBV7-9 and TRBJ2-1; 13 positions match TRBD2. This CDR3 spans 17 amino acids. The V and J ends lost 2 bases and 7 bases, in that order; junction bases with no gene match: 8. Germline CDR1 is SEHNR and CDR2 is FQNEAQ (reference sequence).

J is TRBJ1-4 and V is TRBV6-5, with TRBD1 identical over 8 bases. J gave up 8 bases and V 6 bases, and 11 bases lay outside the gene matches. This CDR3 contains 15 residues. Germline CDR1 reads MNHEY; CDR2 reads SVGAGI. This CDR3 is CASRTDRGGGEKLFF. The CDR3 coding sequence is TGTGCCAGCAGGACAGACAGGGGAGGGGGGGAAAAACTGTTTTTT.

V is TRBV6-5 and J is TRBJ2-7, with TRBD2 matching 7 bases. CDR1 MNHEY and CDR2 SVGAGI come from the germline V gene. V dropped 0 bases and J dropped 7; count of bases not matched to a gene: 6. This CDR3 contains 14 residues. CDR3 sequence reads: CASSYSTSLGEQYF. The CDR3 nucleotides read TGTGCCAGCAGTTACTCGACTAGCTTGGGGGAGCAGTACTTC.

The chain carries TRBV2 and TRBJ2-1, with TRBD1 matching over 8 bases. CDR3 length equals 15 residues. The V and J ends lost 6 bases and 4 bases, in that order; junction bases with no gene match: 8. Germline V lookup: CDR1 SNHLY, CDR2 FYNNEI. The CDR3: CASRQGDSVYNEQFF. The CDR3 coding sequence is TGTGCCAGCAGACAGGGGGATAGTGTATACAATGAGCAGTTCTTC.

Here the CDR3 DNA reads TGTGCCAGCCGTGACAGCTCTGGAAACACCATATATTTT. This codes for CASRDSSGNTIYF. The chain has TRBV6-6 and TRBJ1-3; weak D call: TRBD1 (5 bases). V was shortened by 8 bases and J by 0 bases, with 8 bases between the two germline ends. From germline, CDR1 is MNHNY and CDR2 SVGAGI (reference sequence). The CDR3 consists of 13 residues.

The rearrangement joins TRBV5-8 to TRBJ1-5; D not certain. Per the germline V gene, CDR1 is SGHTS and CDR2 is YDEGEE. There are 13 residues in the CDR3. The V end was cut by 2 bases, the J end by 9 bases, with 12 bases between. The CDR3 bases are TGTGCCAGCAGCTTCGGGTCCAATTGGCCCCAGCATTTT. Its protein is CASSFGSNWPQHF. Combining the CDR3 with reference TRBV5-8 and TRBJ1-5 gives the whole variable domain EAGVTQSPTHLIKTRGQQATLRCSPISGHTSVYWYQQALGLGLQFLLWYDEGEERNRGNFPPRFSGRQFPNYSSELNVNALELEDSALYLCASSFGSNWPQHFGDGTRLSIL.

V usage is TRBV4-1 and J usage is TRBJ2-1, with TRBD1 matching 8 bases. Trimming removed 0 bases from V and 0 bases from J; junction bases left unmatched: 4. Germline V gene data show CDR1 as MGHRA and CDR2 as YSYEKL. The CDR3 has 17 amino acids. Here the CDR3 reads CASSQDVGTGSYNEQFF. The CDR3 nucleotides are TGCGCCAGCAGCCAAGACGTCGGGACAGGCTCCTACAATGAGCAGTTCTTC.

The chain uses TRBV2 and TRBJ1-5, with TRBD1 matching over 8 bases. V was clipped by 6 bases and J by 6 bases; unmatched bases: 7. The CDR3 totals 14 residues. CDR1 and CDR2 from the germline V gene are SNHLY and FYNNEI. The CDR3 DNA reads TGTGCCAGCAGGGAACAGGGGGTTGGTCAGCCCCAGCATTTT. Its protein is CASREQGVGQPQHF.

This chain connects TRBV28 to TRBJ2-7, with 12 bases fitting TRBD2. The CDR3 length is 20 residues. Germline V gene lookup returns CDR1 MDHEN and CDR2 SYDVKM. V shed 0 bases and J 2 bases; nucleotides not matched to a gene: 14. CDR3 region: CASSLWGQGGTSGSTYEQYF. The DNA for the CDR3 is TGTGCCAGCAGTTTATGGGGACAGGGTGGGACTAGCGGGTCAACCTACGAGCAGTACTTC.

Written as DNA, the CDR3 is TGTGCCAGCAGCTTGATGCGAAACTCTGGAAACACCATATATTTT. It codes for CASSLMRNSGNTIYF. V and J are TRBV5-5 and TRBJ1-3; D gene ambiguous. CDR1 is SGHKS and CDR2 is YYEKEE in the germline V gene (reference sequence). The CDR3 runs 15 residues. Between the trimmed V and J ends, which lost 1 base and 0 bases, there was a span of 8 bases.

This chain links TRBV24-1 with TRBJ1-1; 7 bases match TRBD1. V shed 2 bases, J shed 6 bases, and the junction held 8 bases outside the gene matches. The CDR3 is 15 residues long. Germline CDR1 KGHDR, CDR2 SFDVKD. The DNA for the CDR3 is TGTGCCACCAGTGATTCCCGGACAGGCAACTCTGAAGCTTTCTTT. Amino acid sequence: CATSDSRTGNSEAFF.

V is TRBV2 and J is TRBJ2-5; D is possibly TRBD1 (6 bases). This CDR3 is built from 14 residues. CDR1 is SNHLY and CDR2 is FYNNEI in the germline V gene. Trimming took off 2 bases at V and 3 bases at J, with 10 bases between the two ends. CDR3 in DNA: TGTGCCAGCAGTGAACAGGGGTCCGAAGAGACCCAGTACTTC. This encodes CASSEQGSEETQYF.